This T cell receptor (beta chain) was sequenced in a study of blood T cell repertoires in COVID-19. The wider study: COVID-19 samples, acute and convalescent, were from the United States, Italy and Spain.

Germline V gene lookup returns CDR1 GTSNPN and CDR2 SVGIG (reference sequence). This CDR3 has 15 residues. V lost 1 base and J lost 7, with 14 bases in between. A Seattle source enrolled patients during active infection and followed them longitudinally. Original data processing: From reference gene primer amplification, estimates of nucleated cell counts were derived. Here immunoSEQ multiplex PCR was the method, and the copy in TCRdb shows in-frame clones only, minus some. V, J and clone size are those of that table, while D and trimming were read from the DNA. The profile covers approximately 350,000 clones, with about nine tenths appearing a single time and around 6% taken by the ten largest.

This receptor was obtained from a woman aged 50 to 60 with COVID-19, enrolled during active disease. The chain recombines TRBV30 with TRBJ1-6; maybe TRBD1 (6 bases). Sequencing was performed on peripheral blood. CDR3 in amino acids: CAWSGGGLTNSPLHF. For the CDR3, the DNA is TGTGCCTGGAGTGGGGGGGGCCTCACAAATTCACCCCTCCACTTT. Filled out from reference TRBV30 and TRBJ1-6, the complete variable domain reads SQTIHQWPATLVQPVGSPLSLECTVEGTSNPNLYWYRQAAGRGLQLLFYSVGIGQISSEVPQNLSASRPQDRQFILSSKKLLLSDSGFYLCAWSGGGLTNSPLHFGNGTRLTVT.